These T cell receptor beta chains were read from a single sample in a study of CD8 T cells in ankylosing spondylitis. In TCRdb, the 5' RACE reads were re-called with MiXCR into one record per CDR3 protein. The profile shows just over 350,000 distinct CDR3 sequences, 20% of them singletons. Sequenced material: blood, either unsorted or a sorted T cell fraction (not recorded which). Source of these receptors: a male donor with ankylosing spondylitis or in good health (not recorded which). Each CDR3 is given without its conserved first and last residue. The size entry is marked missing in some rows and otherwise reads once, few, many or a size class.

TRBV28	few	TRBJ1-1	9	ASSGDSEAF
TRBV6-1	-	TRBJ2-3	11	AISQGTTDTQY
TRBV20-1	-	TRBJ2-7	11	SARVLAIHEQY
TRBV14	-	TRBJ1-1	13	ASSQVGLLNTEAF
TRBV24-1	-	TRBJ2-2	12	ATSDYVNTGELF
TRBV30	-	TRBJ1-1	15	AWSPLGNRGFNTEAF
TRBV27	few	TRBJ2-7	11	ASSGTGGPEQY
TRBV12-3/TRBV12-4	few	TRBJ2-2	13	ASSLSGGIEWELF
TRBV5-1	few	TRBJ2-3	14	ASSLGLGLTTDTQY
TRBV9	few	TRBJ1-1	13	ASSVEGTANTEAF
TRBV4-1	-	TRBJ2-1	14	ASSQVVGAPYNEQF
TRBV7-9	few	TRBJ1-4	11	ASSGGTNEKLF
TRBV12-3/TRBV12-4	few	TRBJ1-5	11	ASSWGVNQPQH
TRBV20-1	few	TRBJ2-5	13	SAWGSGRESETQY
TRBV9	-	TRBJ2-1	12	ASSVEGADNEQF
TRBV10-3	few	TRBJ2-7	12	ATTTSGVTYEQY
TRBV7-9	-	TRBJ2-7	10	ASSSGPLEQY
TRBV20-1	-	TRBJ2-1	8	SAPSGEQF
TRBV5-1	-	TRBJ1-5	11	ASRADDSQPQH
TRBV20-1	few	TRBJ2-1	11	SARDPGGHEQF
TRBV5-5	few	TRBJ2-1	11	ASSLGSGGEQF
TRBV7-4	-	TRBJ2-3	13	ASSFVIAWTDTQY
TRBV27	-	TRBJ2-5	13	ASRGQAPYQETQY
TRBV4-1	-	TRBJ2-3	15	ASSHLAGARGTDTQY
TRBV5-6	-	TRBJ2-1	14	ASSSPASYSYNEQF
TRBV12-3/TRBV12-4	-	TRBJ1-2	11	ASSLAALYGYT
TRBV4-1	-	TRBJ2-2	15	ASSQEGLAENTGELF
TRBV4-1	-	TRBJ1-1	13	ASSQGDLPPGEAF
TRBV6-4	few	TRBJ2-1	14	ASSEGTSGGHNEQF
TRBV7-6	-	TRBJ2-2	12	ASSLPTDTGELF
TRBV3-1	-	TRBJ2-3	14	ASSQQGALDTDTQY
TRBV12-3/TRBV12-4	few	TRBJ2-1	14	ASSFRGRDPYNEQF
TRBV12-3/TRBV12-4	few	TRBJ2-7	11	ASSPGGLDEQY
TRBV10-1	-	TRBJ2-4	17	ASSEFVSSGDSAKNIQY
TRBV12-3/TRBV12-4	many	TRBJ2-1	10	ASSFQDFEQF
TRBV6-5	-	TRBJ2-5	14	ASSSGTASEKETQY
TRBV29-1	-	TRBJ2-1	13	SVEPRRGKYNEQF
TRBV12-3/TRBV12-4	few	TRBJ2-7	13	ASSLGDTDPYEQY
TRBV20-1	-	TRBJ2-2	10	SARWNTGELF
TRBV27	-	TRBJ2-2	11	ASSWGSAGELF
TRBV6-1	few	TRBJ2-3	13	ASTFGELDTDTQY
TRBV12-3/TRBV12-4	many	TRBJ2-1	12	ASSLGVSYNEQF
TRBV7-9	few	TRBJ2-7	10	ASPDRSGEQY
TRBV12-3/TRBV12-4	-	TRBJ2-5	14	ASSPGLAGIQETQY
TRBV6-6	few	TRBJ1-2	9	ASTNNYGYT
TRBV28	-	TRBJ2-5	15	ASSLWTSGTTSETQY
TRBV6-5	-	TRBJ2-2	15	ASSYSGEELNTGELF
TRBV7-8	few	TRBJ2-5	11	ASIPWGFETQY
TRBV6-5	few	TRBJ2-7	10	ASSREDGDRY
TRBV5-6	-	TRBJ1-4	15	ASSLVRDRFRVEKLF
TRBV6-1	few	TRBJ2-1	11	ASSPIGGGEQF
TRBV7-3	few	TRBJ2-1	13	ASSLYGGPGYEQF
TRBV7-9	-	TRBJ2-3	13	ASSQAGVLGDTQY
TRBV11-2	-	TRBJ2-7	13	ASSLTRDGLYEQY
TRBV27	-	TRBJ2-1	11	ASSPGRGGEQF
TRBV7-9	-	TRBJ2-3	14	ASSSILERSTDTQY
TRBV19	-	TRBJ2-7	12	ASTNRNTPYEQY
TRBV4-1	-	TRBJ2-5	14	ASSQEKTTYQETQY
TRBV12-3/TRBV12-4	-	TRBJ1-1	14	ASSLDRDRVNTEAF